This T cell receptor beta chain was captured in a study of T cell responses to AZD1222 COVID-19 vaccine. General study results and limits: Among spike-specific TCRs, nearly half reportedly target unmutated variant regions. Once two AZD1222 doses were given, Spike-specific TCR breadth and depth went up. Across spike, vaccine-associated CD4 TCRs were found, dominant at 160-218 and 743-854.

Pooled samples include second doses given at about 4 or 12 weeks. The table came from immunoSEQ multiplex PCR; TCRdb's copy has only in-frame clones and leaves some out. The table lists some 150,000 clones, around 83% of them singletons, with about 5% in the top ten. The CDR3 spans 14 residues. Germline CDR1 is SGHRS and CDR2 is YFSETQ. The V end was cut by 0 bases, the J end by 5 bases, with 11 bases between. A remark on this clone: What it binds is not known.

Source: peripheral blood, taken 28 days after the second AZD1222 dose. The clonotype originates from an adult who received the AZD1222 COVID-19 vaccine. This chain joins TRBV5-1 and TRBJ1-1; no reliable D call. CDR3 sequence: CASSLAVVGTEAFF. The CDR3 DNA reads as TGCGCCAGCAGCTTGGCTGTGGTAGGGACTGAAGCTTTCTTT.